This T cell receptor beta chain was recorded in a study of cytomegalovirus exposure and HLA in healthy donors. About the study: Unique TCRs numbering around 80 million, obtained from HLA-typed donors, made up an early data release. Study-level results: Cytomegalovirus association was listed for 170 or so TCR beta chains.

PCR primers comprised 60 Vbeta and 13 Jbeta primers. The assay was immunoSEQ multiplex PCR, and TCRdb's table has in-frame clones only and misses some. The data contain 130,000 or so clones, roughly three fifths of them singletons. Concerning this clone: Antigen: not known.

Sequencing was done on a sample of PBMCs. This clonotype originated in a woman in her sixties in good health and CMV-seronegative.

CDR3 nucleotide sequence: TGCAGCGCCGGACAGGGTTCGGGCACTGAAGCTTTCTTT. This gives the protein CSAGQGSGTEAFF. This chain links TRBV29-1 with TRBJ1-1; 8 bases agree with TRBD1. The junction had 8 bases not matched to a gene; V was cut back by 7 bases and J by 4 bases. Germline assignment: CDR1 SQVTM and CDR2 ANQGSEA. The CDR3 length is 13 residues. The complete variable domain, with remaining parts taken from reference TRBV29-1 and TRBJ1-1, reads SAVISQKPSRDICQRGTSLTIQCQVDSQVTMMFWYRQQPGQSLTLIATANQGSEATYESGFVIDKFPISRPNLTFSTLTVSNMSPEDSSIYLCSAGQGSGTEAFFGQGTRLTVV.